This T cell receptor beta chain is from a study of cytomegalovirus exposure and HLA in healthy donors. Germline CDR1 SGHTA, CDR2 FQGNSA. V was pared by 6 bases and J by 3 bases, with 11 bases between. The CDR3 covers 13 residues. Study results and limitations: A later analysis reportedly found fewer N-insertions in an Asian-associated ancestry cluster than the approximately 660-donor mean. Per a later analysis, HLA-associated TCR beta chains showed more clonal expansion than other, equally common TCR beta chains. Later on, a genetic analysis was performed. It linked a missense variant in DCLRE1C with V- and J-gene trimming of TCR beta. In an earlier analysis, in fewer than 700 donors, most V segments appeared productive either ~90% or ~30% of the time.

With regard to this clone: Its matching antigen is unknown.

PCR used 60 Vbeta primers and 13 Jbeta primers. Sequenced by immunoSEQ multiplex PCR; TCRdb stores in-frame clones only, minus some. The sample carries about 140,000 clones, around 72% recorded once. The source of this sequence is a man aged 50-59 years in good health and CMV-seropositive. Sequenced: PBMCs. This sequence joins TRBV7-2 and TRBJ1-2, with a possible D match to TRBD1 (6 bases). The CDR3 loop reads CASRGGGDYGYTF. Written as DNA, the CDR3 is TGTGCCAGCAGAGGGGGGGGTGACTATGGCTACACCTTC.